These 26 T cell receptor beta chains were all obtained from the same sample, sequenced in a study of immune evolution from preneoplasia to lung adenocarcinoma (dated by TCRdb to the early 2020s). The receptor library was made with the immunoSEQ multiplex PCR assay. TCRdb carries this immuneACCESS record with in-frame sequences only. Its versions omit some clonotypes, under half of them owing to an unresolved V gene in the studies checked, with the rest unexplained. Counted in this sample were about 10,000 clones; around 90% of them appeared once. Approximately 2.2% of the sample comes from the top ten. Specimen: FFPE invasive lung adenocarcinoma tissue. Sample cell subset or site, as interpreted from the label and publication: frankly invasive lung adenocarcinoma (ADC). The receptors derive from an older person with invasive lung adenocarcinoma.

The V call is TRBV19, the J call TRBJ1-3; D is uncertain. The germline gives CDR1 LNHDA, CDR2 SQIVND (reference sequence). The V end lost 4 bases, the J end lost 4 bases, and 17 bases lay between the germline ends. CDR3 length: 16 residues. CDR3 bases: TGTGCCAGTAGTAGGCAAGGAGCCCATGACGGAAACACCATATATTTT. This gives the protein CASSRQGAHDGNTIYF. The full variable domain, with the rest looked up from reference TRBV19 and TRBJ1-3, is DGGITQSPKYLFRKEGQNVTLSCEQNLNHDAMYWYRQDPGQGLRLIYYSQIVNDFQKGDIAEGYSVSREKKESFPLTVTSAQKNPTAFYLCASSRQGAHDGNTIYFGEGSWLTVV.

The CDR3 is CASKYQRTTGSYNEQFF. CDR3 in DNA: TGTGCCAGCAAATATCAAAGGACAACGGGATCCTACAATGAGCAGTTCTTC. V gene TRBV5-8 combines with J gene TRBJ2-1, with D perhaps matching TRBD1 or TRBD2 (5 bases each). Germline CDR1 and CDR2: SGHTS and YDEGEE. This CDR3 region has 17 residues. Trimming took off 6 bases at V and 1 base at J, with 20 bases between the two ends.

The sample holds one count of this clone. The chain couples TRBV28 to TRBJ1-4; unclear D gene. V dropped 6 bases and J dropped 10 bases, with 24 bases sitting between them. Per the germline V gene, CDR1 is MDHEN and CDR2 is SYDVKM. The CDR3 sequence is 16 residues long. The CDR3 DNA reads as TGTGCCAGCAGCCTACCGGTAGGGCTGACTCCCGGAAAACTGTTTTTT. Amino acid sequence: CASSLPVGLTPGKLFF.

CDR3 sequence: CTSSPFRAHPGNTIYF. The CDR3 DNA reads TGCACCAGCAGCCCCTTCAGGGCTCATCCTGGAAACACCATATATTTT. This chain joins TRBV1 and TRBJ1-3; the D call in the table, TRBD1, was not verified against the DNA. TRBV1 is an annotated pseudogene. This CDR3 region has 16 residues.

This chain joins TRBV5-6 and TRBJ1-1; TRBD1 aligns across 8 bases. The ends lost 5 bases at V and 4 bases at J; junction bases unmatched: 7. CDR3 size: 14 residues. Germline V gives CDR1 SGHDT, CDR2 YYEEEE. CDR3 sequence (DNA): TGTGCCAGCAGGAGAAGGGACAGGCGCACTGAAGCTTTCTTT. Translated: CASRRRDRRTEAFF. The full variable domain, with the rest looked up from reference TRBV5-6 and TRBJ1-1, is DAGVTQSPTHLIKTRGQQVTLRCSPKSGHDTVSWYQQALGQGPQFIFQYYEEEERQRGNFPDRFSGHQFPNYSSELNVNALLLGDSALYLCASRRRDRRTEAFFGQGTRLTVV.

This chain links TRBV28 with TRBJ1-1, with no clear D. In germline, CDR1 is MDHEN, CDR2 SYDVKM. V was cut by 5 bases and J by 0 bases, with 13 bases left in between. The CDR3 totals 15 residues. The CDR3 bases are TGTGCCAGCAGTCCCCCCCGAGGGATGAACACTGAAGCTTTCTTT. It codes for CASSPPRGMNTEAFF. Using reference TRBV28 and TRBJ1-1 for the parts outside the CDR3, the full variable domain is DVKVTQSSRYLVKRTGEKVFLECVQDMDHENMFWYRQDPGLGLRLIYFSYDVKMKEKGDIPEGYSVSREKKERFSLILESASTNQTSMYLCASSPPRGMNTEAFFGQGTRLTVV.

The chain couples TRBV7-9 to TRBJ2-3; D unresolved. Germline CDR1 and CDR2: SEHNR and FQNEAQ (reference sequence). The CDR3 is made up of 12 amino acids. Trimming removed 1 base at V and 5 bases at J, with 4 bases between. CDR3 protein: CASSLEVDTQYF. The CDR3 DNA reads as TGTGCCAGCAGCTTAGAAGTAGATACGCAGTATTTT.

This clone came up once. V and J are TRBV11-2 and TRBJ2-1; weak D call: TRBD2 (5 bases). Trimming removed 5 bases at V and 10 bases at J, with 15 bases between. The germline gives CDR1 SGHAT, CDR2 FQNNGV. The CDR3 is made up of 13 amino acids. The CDR3 region is CASSGGDGLEQFF. For the CDR3, the DNA is TGTGCCAGCAGCGGAGGAGATGGGTTGGAGCAGTTCTTC.

CDR3 sequence: CASSPPVMNTEAFF. CDR3 nucleotides: TGTGCCAGCAGCCCTCCAGTCATGAACACTGAAGCTTTCTTT. This rearrangement joins TRBV6-6 to TRBJ1-1; the D is unclear. Per the germline V gene, CDR1 is MNHNY and CDR2 is SVGAGI (reference sequence). The CDR3 sequence is 14 residues long. Trimming took 6 bases from V and 0 from J, leaving 11 bases between them.

The rearrangement joins TRBV7-2 to TRBJ2-2; 7 bases line up with TRBD2. J was trimmed by 5 bases and V by 3 bases; bases with no gene match: 6. This CDR3 region has 15 residues. Germline V gene lookup returns CDR1 SGHTA and CDR2 FQGNSA. The DNA of the CDR3 is TGTGCCAGCAGCTTGGGGCGGGAGAGGACCGGGGAGCTGTTTTTT. This gives the protein CASSLGRERTGELFF.

This clone was detected once. This chain connects TRBV11-2 to TRBJ2-1, with D maybe TRBD1 (6 bases). The germline V gene encodes CDR1 SGHAT and CDR2 FQNNGV. Trimming left V 2 bases short and J 6 bases short, with 23 bases between. The CDR3 runs 18 residues. The CDR3: CASSLTRGQNGVGNEQFF. Written as DNA, the CDR3 is TGTGCCAGCAGCTTAACAAGAGGACAGAATGGAGTGGGCAATGAGCAGTTCTTC. Full variable domain (missing parts from reference TRBV11-2 and TRBJ2-1): EAGVAQSPRYKIIEKRQSVAFWCNPISGHATLYWYQQILGQGPKLLIQFQNNGVVDDSQLPKDRFSAERLKGVDSTLKIQPAKLEDSAVYLCASSLTRGQNGVGNEQFFGPGTRLTVL.

This chain joins TRBV5-1 and TRBJ1-1; D not resolved. Per the germline V gene, CDR1 is SGHRS and CDR2 is YFSETQ. There are 13 residues in the CDR3. Trimming left V 4 bases short and J 5 bases short, with 12 bases between. The CDR3 nucleotides read TGCGCCAGCAGCACCTCTGAGGAGACTGAAGCTTTCTTT. This sequence encodes CASSTSEETEAFF.

The rearrangement joins TRBV5-1 to TRBJ2-7; D possibly corresponds to TRBD1 (7 bases). Germline lookup yields CDR1 SGHRS and CDR2 YFSETQ. Trimming removed 4 bases at V and 5 bases at J, with 22 bases between. The CDR3 is made up of 16 amino acids. The DNA for the CDR3 is TGCGCCAGCAGCCCCACCTCGGGGGTTCAGGGGGACGAGCAGTACTTC. Its translation: CASSPTSGVQGDEQYF.

This chain connects TRBV6-5 to TRBJ1-1; 7 positions agree with TRBD1. The V and J ends lost 3 bases and 4 bases, in that order; junction bases with no gene match: 5. This CDR3 has 14 residues. CDR1 is MNHEY, CDR2 SVGAGI, per germline. In DNA, the CDR3 is TGTGCCAGCAGTTATGGCGCAGGGGGCACTGAAGCTTTCTTT. It translates to CASSYGAGGTEAFF.

The chain is built from TRBV7-2 and TRBJ1-2; tentatively, D is TRBD1 (6 bases). CDR1 SGHTA and CDR2 FQGNSA come from the germline V gene. V gave up 1 base and J gave up 5 bases, with 14 bases separating them. CDR3 length equals 15 residues. This CDR3 reads CASSLDKGVFYGYTF. DNA for the CDR3: TGTGCCAGCAGCTTAGATAAGGGGGTTTTTTATGGCTACACCTTC.

The gene calls are TRBV2 and TRBJ2-7, with unresolved D. V lost 1 base and J 6 bases, leaving 10 bases between the germline ends. CDR3 length equals 13 residues. In germline, CDR1 is SNHLY, CDR2 FYNNEI. CDR3 bases: TGTGCCAGCAGTGAAGTTGGGCGGATCGAGCAGTACTTC. Amino acids: CASSEVGRIEQYF.

This chain connects TRBV28 to TRBJ2-7; perhaps TRBD2 as D (5 bases). Germline loops: CDR1 MDHEN, CDR2 SYDVKM. V was shortened by 5 bases and J by 1 base, with 18 bases between the two germline ends. This CDR3 comprises 16 residues. Here the CDR3 reads CASSPAVSALSYEQYF. CDR3 DNA sequence: TGTGCCAGCAGTCCCGCAGTTAGCGCGCTTTCCTACGAGCAGTACTTC.

This chain connects TRBV14 to TRBJ2-7, with 10 positions matching TRBD1. CDR1 and CDR2 from the germline V gene are SGHDN and FVKESK. The CDR3 has 15 amino acids. J gave up 3 bases and V 0 bases, and 2 bases lay outside the gene matches. Here the CDR3 DNA reads TGTGCCAGCAGCCAAGATTGGGACAGGGGCTACGAGCAGTACTTC. Protein product: CASSQDWDRGYEQYF.

The chain recombines TRBV20-1 with TRBJ2-3; D not certain. CDR1 and CDR2 (germline): DFQATT, SNEGSKA (reference sequence). V shed 5 bases and J shed 7 bases, with 10 bases lying between them. There are 11 residues in the CDR3. The CDR3 loop is CSAVRRNTQYF. The CDR3 DNA follows: TGCAGTGCTGTTCGTAGAAATACGCAGTATTTT.

This clone came up a few times. This chain uses TRBV27 with TRBJ1-1; D not resolved. Per germline, CDR1 MNHEY and CDR2 SMNVEV (reference sequence). V lost 5 bases, J lost 0 bases, and 7 bases lay in between. The CDR3 is 13 residues long. The CDR3 sequence: CASSRGLNTEAFF. The CDR3 region has the DNA TGTGCCAGCAGTCGTGGGTTGAACACTGAAGCTTTCTTT.

V usage is TRBV5-1 and J usage is TRBJ1-2; 12 bases are shared with TRBD1. The CDR3 is 17 amino acids. Germline trimming cut 0 bases from V and 8 bases from J; bases unmatched to any gene: 11. Per the germline V gene, CDR1 is SGHRS and CDR2 is YFSETQ. Here the CDR3 DNA reads TGCGCCAGCAGCTTGGAAGGGACAGGGGGCGATCGGCGCGGCTACACCTTC. As protein: CASSLEGTGGDRRGYTF.

This chain joins TRBV6-1 and TRBJ1-1; unclear D gene. Germline V lookup: CDR1 MNHNS, CDR2 SASEGT. The CDR3 loop spans 13 amino acids. Trimming cost V 1 base and J 6 bases, with 9 bases left between them. CDR3 region: CASSEGSRPEAFF. CDR3 coding DNA: TGTGCCAGCAGTGAAGGCTCGAGACCTGAAGCTTTCTTT.

The rearrangement joins TRBV28 to TRBJ1-5, with 7 bases that match TRBD1. CDR3 size: 14 residues. The junction had 13 bases not matched to a gene; V was cut back by 6 bases and J by 11 bases. CDR1 and CDR2 (germline): MDHEN, SYDVKM. The CDR3 is CASSQNRDSLAQHF. The CDR3 coding sequence is TGTGCCAGCAGCCAGAACCGGGACAGCCTAGCCCAGCATTTT.

This chain connects TRBV5-4 to TRBJ2-7; D might be TRBD2 (5 bases). Germline-derived CDR1 and CDR2 are SGHNT and YYREEE (reference sequence). The V end lost 5 bases, the J end lost 2 bases, and 17 bases lay between the germline ends. This CDR3 contains 15 residues. CDR3: CASSLYAGSTYEQYF. In DNA, the CDR3 is TGTGCCAGCAGTCTATACGCGGGCTCGACCTACGAGCAGTACTTC.

This chain links TRBV28 with TRBJ2-5, with D possibly TRBD2 on 5 matching bases. Germline lookup yields CDR1 MDHEN and CDR2 SYDVKM. V dropped 4 bases and J dropped 5 bases, with 17 bases sitting between them. The CDR3 has 15 residues. CDR3 sequence reads: CASSYGLAWSETQYF. DNA of the CDR3: TGTGCCAGCAGTTACGGACTGGCTTGGAGTGAGACCCAGTACTTC. Supplemented by reference TRBV28 and TRBJ2-5, the full variable domain reads DVKVTQSSRYLVKRTGEKVFLECVQDMDHENMFWYRQDPGLGLRLIYFSYDVKMKEKGDIPEGYSVSREKKERFSLILESASTNQTSMYLCASSYGLAWSETQYFGPGTRLLVL.

The genes are TRBV7-9 and TRBJ2-5; TRBD2 matches at 11 bases. The CDR3 has 15 residues. With V trimmed by 5 bases and J by 5 bases, 7 bases remained unmatched. Germline loops: CDR1 SEHNR, CDR2 FQNEAQ (reference sequence). The CDR3 protein is CASSPTSGEWETQYF. In DNA form, the CDR3 reads TGTGCCAGCAGCCCGACTAGCGGGGAGTGGGAGACCCAGTACTTC. Complete variable domain (other parts from reference TRBV7-9 and TRBJ2-5): DTGVSQNPRHKITKRGQNVTFRCDPISEHNRLYWYRQTLGQGPEFLTYFQNEAQLEKSRLLSDRFSAERPKGSFSTLEIQRTEQGDSAMYLCASSPTSGEWETQYFGPGTRLLVL.